The present entry profiles one T cell receptor (beta chain) with its context. This clonotype was detected ten times or more. The antigen it binds to is not known. Nothing much larger sits one base from this clone, and base qualities are not available. Set within a cohort of healthcare workers in London, UK, this nested case-control study involved weekly PCR testing of nasopharyngeal swabs along with blood sampling. Healthcare workers were recruited during the week of the UK lockdown, between 23 and 31 March 2020, and followed weekly for up to about 15 weeks. The data are from a study of early T cells in non-severe SARS-CoV-2 infection (dated by TCRdb to 2020 to 2022). Looking at the study overall: Because TCR sequencing was done on bulk RNA from unsorted whole blood, the alpha and beta chains could not be paired.

The method was 5' RACE. Sequencing was carried out with a NextSeq 500. To correct for sequencing error and PCR bias, the TCR library protocol tagged individual cDNA molecules with unique molecular identifiers. TCR alpha and beta chains were both sequenced, and the abundances of alpha and beta sequences in each sample were closely correlated with each other. The authors processed their data as follows. Decombinator V4 was used to perform V gene, J gene and CDR3 annotation of TCR sequences. TCRs were defined as expanded if a significant change between any two time points was detected under a Poisson model with p below 0.0001. TCR abundances were normalised to the total number of TCRs sequenced per sample and expressed as counts per million. VDJdb, accessed 1 November 2021, was searched for CMV, EBV and SARS-CoV-2 annotated TCRs, excluding TCRs annotated for multiple antigens. TCRdb's own reprocessing of the public reads used fastp at Q25 and MiXCR and kept productive beta chains. All rows with the same CDR3 protein become a single entry with the most common DNA and genes. These V and J calls originate from TCRdb's pipeline instead of the authors' own analysis. For this sample the table gives 55,000 to 70,000 distinct CDR3 sequences, of which 4.6% were detected only once. The top ten constitute 3.6% of the sample.

Broader findings and caveats from the paper: Matching against VDJdb was skewed toward anti-spike CD8 responses, likely underestimated virus-specific expansions, and missed private and CD4 specificities.

The specimen was whole blood, collected at baseline. The sequence derives from an adult who was a healthcare worker with PCR-confirmed SARS-CoV-2 infection or an uninfected control (not recorded which). The donor label of this sample is uncertain.

The CDR3 loop reads CASSLSYGYTF. The base sequence is TGTGCCAGCAGCTTATCATATGGCTACACCTTC. This chain is built from TRBV5-6 and TRBJ1-2, with the D gene too uncertain to name. CDR1 and CDR2 (SGHDT, YYEEEE) derive from the germline V gene. V is reduced by 2 bases and J by 5 bases, leaving a spacing of 4 bases between them. The cysteine opens and the phenylalanine closes a CDR3 of 11 amino acids. Just the 33-base CDR3 DNA is kept, in frame starting at base 1.